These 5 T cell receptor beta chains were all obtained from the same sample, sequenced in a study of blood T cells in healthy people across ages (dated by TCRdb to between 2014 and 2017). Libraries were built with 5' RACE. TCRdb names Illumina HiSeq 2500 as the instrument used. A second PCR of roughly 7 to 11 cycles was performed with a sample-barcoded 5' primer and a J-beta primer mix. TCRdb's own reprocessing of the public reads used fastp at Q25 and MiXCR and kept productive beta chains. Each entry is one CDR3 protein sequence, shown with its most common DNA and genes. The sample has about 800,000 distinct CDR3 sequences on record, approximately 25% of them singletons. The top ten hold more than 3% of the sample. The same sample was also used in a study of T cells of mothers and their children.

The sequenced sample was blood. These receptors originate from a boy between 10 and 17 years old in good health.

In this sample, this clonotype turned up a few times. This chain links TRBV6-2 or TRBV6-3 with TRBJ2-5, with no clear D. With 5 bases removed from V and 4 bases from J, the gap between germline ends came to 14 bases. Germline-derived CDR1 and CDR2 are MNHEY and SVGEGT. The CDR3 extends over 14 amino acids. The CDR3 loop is CASSPRWTAETQYF. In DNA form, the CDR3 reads TGTGCCAGCAGTCCCAGGTGGACGGCAGAGACCCAGTACTTC.

Here the CDR3 reads CASSFQTRSSYNEQFF. CDR3 sequence (DNA): TGTGCCAGCAGTTTCCAGACCCGGAGCTCCTACAATGAGCAGTTCTTC. The chain is built from TRBV12-3 or TRBV12-4 and TRBJ2-1; no clear D gene. The CDR3 has 16 amino acids. Trimming removed 3 bases at V and 0 bases at J, with 12 bases between.

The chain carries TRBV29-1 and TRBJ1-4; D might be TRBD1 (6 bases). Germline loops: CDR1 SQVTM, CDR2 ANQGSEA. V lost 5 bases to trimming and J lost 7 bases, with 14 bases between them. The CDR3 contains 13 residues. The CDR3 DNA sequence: TGCAGCGTTAGTGACAGGCGCCTTGAAAAACTGTTTTTT. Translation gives CSVSDRRLEKLFF. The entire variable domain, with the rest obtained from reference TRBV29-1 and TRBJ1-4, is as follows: SAVISQKPSRDICQRGTSLTIQCQVDSQVTMMFWYRQQPGQSLTLIATANQGSEATYESGFVIDKFPISRPNLTFSTLTVSNMSPEDSSIYLCSVSDRRLEKLFFGSGTQLSVL.

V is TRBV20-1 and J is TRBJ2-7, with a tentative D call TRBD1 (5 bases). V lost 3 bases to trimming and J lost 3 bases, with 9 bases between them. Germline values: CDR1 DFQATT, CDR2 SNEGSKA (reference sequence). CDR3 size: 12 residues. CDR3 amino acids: CSARNRSYEQYF. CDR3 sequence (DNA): TGCAGTGCTAGGAACAGGAGCTACGAGCAGTACTTC.

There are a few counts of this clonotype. The CDR3 reads CASSQDRSRETQYF. The CDR3, as DNA: TGTGCCAGCAGCCAAGATCGAAGCAGGGAGACCCAGTACTTC. The V call is TRBV4-2, the J call TRBJ2-5; D not certain. The CDR3 is 14 amino acids. Deletions cut 0 bases from V and 5 bases from J, with 10 bases between. CDR1 is LGHNA, CDR2 YNFKEQ, per germline.